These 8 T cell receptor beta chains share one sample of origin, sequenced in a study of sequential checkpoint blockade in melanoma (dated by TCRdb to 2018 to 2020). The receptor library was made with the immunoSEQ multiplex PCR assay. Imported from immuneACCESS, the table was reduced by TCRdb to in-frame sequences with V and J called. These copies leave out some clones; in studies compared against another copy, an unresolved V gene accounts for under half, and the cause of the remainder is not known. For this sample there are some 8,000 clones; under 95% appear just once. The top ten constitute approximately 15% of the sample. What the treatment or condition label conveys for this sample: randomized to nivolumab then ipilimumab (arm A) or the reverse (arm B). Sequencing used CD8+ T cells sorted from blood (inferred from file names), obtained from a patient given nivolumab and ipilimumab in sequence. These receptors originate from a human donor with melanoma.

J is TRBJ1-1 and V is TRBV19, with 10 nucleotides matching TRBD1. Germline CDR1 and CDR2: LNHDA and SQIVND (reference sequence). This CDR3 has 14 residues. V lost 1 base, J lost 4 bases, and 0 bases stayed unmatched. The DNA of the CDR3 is TGTGCCAGTAGTATAGGGACAGGGGGCACTGAAGCTTTCTTT. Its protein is CASSIGTGGTEAFF.

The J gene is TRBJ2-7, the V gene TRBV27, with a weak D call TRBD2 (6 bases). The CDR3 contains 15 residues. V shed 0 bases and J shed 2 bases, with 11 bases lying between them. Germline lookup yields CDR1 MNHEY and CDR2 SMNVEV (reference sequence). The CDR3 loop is CASSLSRGLAYEQYF. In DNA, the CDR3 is TGTGCCAGCAGTTTATCGCGGGGCTTGGCCTACGAGCAGTACTTC.

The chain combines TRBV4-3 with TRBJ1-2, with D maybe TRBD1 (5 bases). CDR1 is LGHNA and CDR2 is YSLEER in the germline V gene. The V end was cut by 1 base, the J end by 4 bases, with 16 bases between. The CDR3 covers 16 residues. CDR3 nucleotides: TGCGCCAGCAGCCAAGGTCCAGGGCCCTACTCCTATGGCTACACCTTC. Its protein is CASSQGPGPYSYGYTF.

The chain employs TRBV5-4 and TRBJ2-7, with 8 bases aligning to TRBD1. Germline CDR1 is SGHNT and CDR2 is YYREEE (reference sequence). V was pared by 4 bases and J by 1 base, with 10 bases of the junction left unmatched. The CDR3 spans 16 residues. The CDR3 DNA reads TGTGCCAGCAGCAAACCAGGGGGCATGTTATCCTACGAGCAGTACTTC. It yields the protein CASSKPGGMLSYEQYF.

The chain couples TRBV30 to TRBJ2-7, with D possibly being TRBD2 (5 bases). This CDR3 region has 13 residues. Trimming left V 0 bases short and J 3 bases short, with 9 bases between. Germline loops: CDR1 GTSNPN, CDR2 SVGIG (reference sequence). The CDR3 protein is CAWSVSGNYEQYV. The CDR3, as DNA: TGTGCCTGGAGTGTAAGCGGAAACTACGAGCAGTACGTC.

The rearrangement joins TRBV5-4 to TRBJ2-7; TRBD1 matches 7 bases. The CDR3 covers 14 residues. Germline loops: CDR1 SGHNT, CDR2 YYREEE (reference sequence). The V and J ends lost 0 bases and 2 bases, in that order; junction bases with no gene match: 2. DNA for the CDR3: TGTGCCAGCAGCTTGGGGCAGGGGGCCTACGAGCAGTACTTC. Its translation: CASSLGQGAYEQYF.

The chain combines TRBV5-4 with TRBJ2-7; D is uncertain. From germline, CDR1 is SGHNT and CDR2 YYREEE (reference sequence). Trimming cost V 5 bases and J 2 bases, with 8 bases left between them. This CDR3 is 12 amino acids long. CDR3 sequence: CASSTYAYEQYF. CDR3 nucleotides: TGTGCCAGCAGTACCTACGCCTACGAGCAGTACTTC.

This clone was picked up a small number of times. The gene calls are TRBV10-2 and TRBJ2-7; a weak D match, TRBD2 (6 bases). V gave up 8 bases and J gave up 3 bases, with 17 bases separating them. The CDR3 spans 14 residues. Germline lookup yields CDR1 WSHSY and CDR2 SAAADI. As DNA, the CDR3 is TGCGCCAGCCAATCGGGAGCGCTCCGCTACGAGCAGTACTTC. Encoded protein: CASQSGALRYEQYF.